Listed here is a single T cell receptor beta chain. This clonotype was seen at least ten times. One base away there is no much larger clone; base qualities are not given. TCR cDNA was made using 5'RACE template switching, a step that added a universal primer site and unique molecular identifiers. Priming for cDNA synthesis came from both the TCR alpha and TCR beta constant segments. Library amplification used two PCR steps, and the second PCR step added sample barcodes and sequencing adapters. Sequencing of libraries was done on Illumina HiSeq 2500 (2x100 bp) or NovaSeq (2x150 bp). From the authors' description of their analysis: MIGEC was used to demultiplex reads and collapse the reads into UMI consensus sequences, and MiXCR was used for V(D)J alignment. Vaccine-responding clonotypes were defined with edgeR using replicate PBMC samples, requiring FDR below 0.01 and a log2 fold change above 5 up to day 15. Bulk clonotypes were assigned CD4 or CD8 identity according to which sequenced CD4 or CD8 repertoire held them at higher abundance. To estimate how each clone was distributed across memory phenotypes, clonotype frequencies in memory subsets were weighted by the numbers of FACS-sorted cells. TCRdb took the public reads, trimmed them with fastp at Q25, ran MiXCR for clone calling and kept in-frame beta chains. Every CDR3 protein is listed once, alongside the most common genes and DNA of its rows. The V and J calls were not made by the authors but by TCRdb's processing. The table for this sample lists about 42,000 distinct CDR3 sequences; just under 6.5% of them were counted only once. The biggest ten clones account for about 10% of the sample.

These data come from a study of T cells after yellow fever vaccination (dated by TCRdb to the late 2010s). Some background on the complete study: Staining for CD3, CD45RA, CCR7 and CD95 was used to sort memory subsets (EM, EMRA, CM and Tscm) on a BD FACS Aria III. Two healthy male donors, one aged 18 to 30 and one aged 30 to 39 years, were included in the cohort. Bulk TCR alpha and beta repertoires were sequenced longitudinally to track T-cell clones before and after primary and booster YFV17D yellow fever vaccination. Blood was drawn at multiple timepoints before and after primary and secondary immunization, with bulk PBMC replicates and cell subsets isolated. Memory subsets were sorted on days 0, 15 and 45 and at 18 months after primary vaccination, and on days 0, 15 and 45 after the 30-year booster. The SMART-Seq v4 Ultra Low Input RNA kit was used to prepare libraries from fractions with low cell numbers.

Per the germline V gene, SGHTA is the CDR1 and FQGNSA is the CDR2. Inclusive of the bounding cysteine and phenylalanine, the CDR3 is 15 residues long. The read is trimmed to its CDR3 DNA, 45 bases read in frame from base 1. Trimmed from V: 6 bases; trimmed from J: 6 bases; junction bases lacking a gene match: 8. Study-wide conclusions, independent of this receptor: The secondary T-cell response was weaker than the primary response but faster, peaking on day 5 instead of day 15. After the booster, most of the clones that had expanded following primary vaccination were detected again (about 95% of CD4 and around 90% of CD8), which suggests that memory was broadly maintained. A small fraction of clonotypes appeared in both the CD4 and CD8 compartments, likely as a result of convergent recombination. On day 0, almost all vaccine-responding clonotypes were below detection in the sorted memory subsets. Only a couple of donors were included in the study, so the extent to which the findings can be generalized is limited. Computational filtering was required because FACS-sorted repertoires could contain abundant contaminating clonotypes from the bulk population.

The label giving this sample's treatment or condition can be read as: live attenuated yellow fever vaccine strain. PBMCs were isolated from peripheral blood using a standard Ficoll-Paque protocol. For sorted memory subsets, RNA extraction was done with the RNeasy Micro Kit. The sample was PBMCs, either bulk or a sorted T-cell subset (CD4+, CD8+, memory, or dextramer-sorted; not recorded which), taken 45 days after the yellow fever booster vaccination. In this chain, TRBV7-2 is recombined with TRBJ2-7, and TRBD2 matches 13 of the central bases. This receptor was identified in a man aged 25 to 40 who received the YFV17D yellow fever vaccine. The bases are TGTGCCAGCAGGCCGACTAGCGGGAGGCTCCTCGAGCAGTACTTC. This gives the protein CASRPTSGRLLEQYF. With the portions outside the CDR3 filled from the reference TRBV7-2 and TRBJ2-7 genes, the complete variable region becomes GAGVSQSPSNKVTEKGKDVELRCDPISGHTALYWYRQSLGQGLEFLIYFQGNSAPDKSGLPSDRFSAERTGGSVSTLTIQRTQQEDSAVYLCASRPTSGRLLEQYFGPGTRLTVT.